Each of the 22 T cell receptor beta chains below was sequenced from the same sample in a study of cytomegalovirus exposure and HLA in healthy donors. The PCR used 60 Vbeta and 13 Jbeta primers. The data were produced by immunoSEQ multiplex PCR, yet TCRdb's version contains in-frame clones alone and is incomplete. Seen here are about 140,000 clones, roughly three quarters observed once, and the top ten hold around 2.9%. Source material: PBMCs. The receptors were gathered from a female donor in good health and CMV-seronegative.

The chain recombines TRBV19 with TRBJ1-5; tentative D call: TRBD1 (6 bases). CDR1 and CDR2 from the germline V gene are LNHDA and SQIVND (reference sequence). V shed 6 bases and J shed 5 bases, with 8 bases lying between them. This CDR3 is 12 amino acids long. The CDR3 nucleotides read TGTGCCAGTAGGACAGGTTATCAGCCCCAGCATTTT. As protein: CASRTGYQPQHF. Full variable domain (outside the CDR3, taken from reference TRBV19 and TRBJ1-5): DGGITQSPKYLFRKEGQNVTLSCEQNLNHDAMYWYRQDPGQGLRLIYYSQIVNDFQKGDIAEGYSVSREKKESFPLTVTSAQKNPTAFYLCASRTGYQPQHFGDGTRLSIL.

The V gene is TRBV19, the J gene TRBJ2-2, with 8 bases matching TRBD2. CDR3 length equals 12 residues. CDR1 is LNHDA, CDR2 SQIVND, per germline (reference sequence). The CDR3 sequence: CVPPGGPGELFF. Written as DNA, the CDR3 is TGTGTCCCACCGGGGGGGCCCGGGGAGCTGTTTTTT.

The chain links TRBV28 to TRBJ1-1; a possible D gene is TRBD1 (6 bases). CDR1 MDHEN and CDR2 SYDVKM come from the germline V gene. The CDR3 totals 14 residues. V gave up 6 bases and J gave up 3 bases, with 14 bases separating them. The DNA for the CDR3 is TGTGCCAGCAGGGATGGGGGCACGTACACTGAAGCTTTCTTT. This gives the protein CASRDGGTYTEAFF.

Concerning this clone: In the same sample, other DNA sequences code for this CDR3. This chain links TRBV20-1 with TRBJ2-3; D unresolved. The CDR3 has 11 amino acids. Germline CDR1 is DFQATT and CDR2 is SNEGSKA (reference sequence). V gave up 5 bases and J gave up 2 bases, with 5 bases separating them. This CDR3 reads CSASITDTQYF. The CDR3 nucleotides are TGCAGTGCTTCAATCACAGATACGCAGTATTTT.

J is TRBJ2-3 and V is TRBV7-6; D is perhaps TRBD2 (5 bases). The V gene lost 1 base and the J gene lost 0 bases, with 17 bases spanning the gap. The CDR3 consists of 18 residues. Germline V CDR1 and CDR2: SGHVS, FNYEAQ. CDR3 protein: CASSLDVGGFSSTDTQYF. CDR3 nucleotides: TGTGCCAGCAGCTTAGATGTAGGCGGGTTCTCTAGCACAGATACGCAGTATTTT.

V is TRBV5-8 and J is TRBJ2-5; 7 nucleotides match TRBD1. The germline V gene has CDR1 SGHTS and CDR2 YDEGEE. The length of the CDR3 is 16 residues. V shed 3 bases, J shed 3 bases, and the junction held 11 bases outside the gene matches. The CDR3 nucleotides read TGTGCCAGCAGCTCTGCGCGACAGGGCAGGAAAGAGACCCAGTACTTC. Protein product: CASSSARQGRKETQYF.

V usage is TRBV7-2 and J usage is TRBJ2-3; 10 bases match TRBD1. J was trimmed by 3 bases and V by 5 bases; bases with no gene match: 8. Germline V gene data show CDR1 as SGHTA and CDR2 as FQGNSA. The CDR3 contains 16 residues. CDR3 region: CASSTRTGGGTDTQYF. DNA of the CDR3: TGTGCCAGCAGCACAAGGACAGGGGGGGGGACAGATACGCAGTATTTT.

J is TRBJ2-1 and V is TRBV27, with 7 bases lining up with TRBD1. CDR1 and CDR2 from the germline V gene are MNHEY and SMNVEV (reference sequence). The CDR3 covers 19 residues. J was trimmed by 4 bases and V by 2 bases; bases with no gene match: 17. CDR3 loop: CASSLLAPATDRQYNEQFF. CDR3 DNA sequence: TGTGCCAGCAGTTTACTTGCACCGGCTACGGACAGGCAGTACAATGAGCAGTTCTTC.

The rearrangement uses TRBV5-1 and TRBJ1-1; 7 nucleotides line up with TRBD1. CDR3 length equals 15 residues. Germline V gives CDR1 SGHRS, CDR2 YFSETQ. The ends lost 4 bases at V and 5 bases at J; junction bases unmatched: 11. This CDR3 is CASSLGGAGGTEAFF. The CDR3 nucleotides read TGCGCCAGCAGCCTCGGTGGGGCAGGGGGTACTGAAGCTTTCTTT.

In DNA form, the CDR3 reads TGTGCCAGCAGCTACGGGAGCCAAGAGACCCAGTACTTC. Its protein product is CASSYGSQETQYF. V is TRBV11-2 and J is TRBJ2-5, with D possibly being TRBD2 (6 bases). Trimming removed 4 bases from V and 1 base from J, with 7 bases in between. From germline, CDR1 is SGHAT and CDR2 FQNNGV. This CDR3 has 13 amino acids.

This chain connects TRBV18 to TRBJ1-2, with a weak D call TRBD1 (5 bases). CDR3 length: 16 amino acids. Trimming pared 3 bases from V and 0 bases from J, leaving 14 bases between. Germline V gene data show CDR1 as KGHSH and CDR2 as LQKENI. The CDR3 DNA is TGTGCCAGCTCACCGGATCAGGGCCGAGCTAACTATGGCTACACCTTC. This gives the protein CASSPDQGRANYGYTF.

Comment on this clone: A clone one base away is much larger, so this may be a read error. The genes are TRBV4-2 and TRBJ2-5; a possible D gene is TRBD1 (6 bases). Germline loops: CDR1 LGHNA, CDR2 YNFKEQ. Trimming took off 2 bases at V and 2 bases at J, with 15 bases between the two ends. This CDR3 is 16 amino acids long. The CDR3 is CASSQKGPGQQETQYF. The DNA for the CDR3 is TGTGCCAGCAGCCAAAAAGGCCCGGGACAACAAGAGACCCAGTACTTC.

The chain recombines TRBV7-8 with TRBJ2-3; D possibly corresponds to TRBD2 (7 bases). From germline, CDR1 is SGHVS and CDR2 FQNEAQ. The CDR3 spans 14 residues. The V and J ends lost 2 bases and 6 bases respectively, with 12 bases between them. The CDR3, as DNA: TGTGCCAGCAGCTTACGGGGGGCGCGTGATACGCAGTATTTT. This gives the protein CASSLRGARDTQYF.

The rearrangement uses TRBV5-1 and TRBJ1-1; possibly TRBD1 for D (6 bases). The CDR3 has 15 amino acids. Germline V gene data show CDR1 as SGHRS and CDR2 as YFSETQ. V lost 7 bases to trimming and J lost 4 bases, with 20 bases between them. The CDR3, as DNA: TGCGCCAGCCAAACCAACTCAGGGGAAGGCACTGAAGCTTTCTTT. This gives the protein CASQTNSGEGTEAFF.

The chain joins TRBV30 to TRBJ2-5; tentative D call: TRBD1 (5 bases). The V gene lost 0 bases and the J gene lost 5 bases, with 10 bases spanning the gap. The CDR3 runs 13 residues. The germline V gene encodes CDR1 GTSNPN and CDR2 SVGIG (reference sequence). The CDR3 bases are TGTGCCTGGAGTGTAAGGGGTCGGGAGACCCAGTACTTC. Encoded protein: CAWSVRGRETQYF.

This clone has a single count. The chain uses TRBV29-1 and TRBJ1-2; 7 bases fit TRBD1. V gave up 2 bases and J gave up 6 bases; unmatched junction bases: 21. This CDR3 is 18 amino acids long. Germline assignment: CDR1 SQVTM and CDR2 ANQGSEA. CDR3 protein: CSVETTRSRLGQGDGYTF. For the CDR3, the DNA is TGCAGCGTTGAAACTACTCGGTCCCGGTTGGGTCAGGGGGATGGCTACACCTTC.

This clone was seen a few times. This chain links TRBV7-9 with TRBJ2-7, with 7 bases lining up with TRBD1. The CDR3 spans 15 residues. Per the germline V gene, CDR1 is SEHNR and CDR2 is FQNEAQ (reference sequence). J gave up 3 bases and V 1 base, and 6 bases lay outside the gene matches. The CDR3 loop reads CASSLDAGGFYEQYF. CDR3 sequence (DNA): TGTGCCAGCAGCTTAGATGCAGGGGGTTTCTACGAGCAGTACTTC.

This clone has only a few counts. The gene calls are TRBV7-6 and TRBJ2-7; tentative D call: TRBD2 (6 bases). Germline CDR1 and CDR2: SGHVS and FNYEAQ. The CDR3 has 15 amino acids. V was pared by 5 bases and J by 4 bases, with 18 bases between. CDR3 coding DNA: TGTGCCAGCAGCCAAATTGGAGGGAGAGAGTACGAGCAGTACTTC. This codes for CASSQIGGREYEQYF.

The chain has TRBV7-2 and TRBJ1-1; D call uncertain. Trimming took off 5 bases at V and 2 bases at J, with 15 bases between the two ends. The V gene's germline CDR1 is SGHTA and CDR2 FQGNSA. There are 15 residues in the CDR3. In DNA form, the CDR3 reads TGTGCCAGCAGCCCCGGGCCTCGGGGTAACACTGAAGCTTTCTTT. Translating it yields CASSPGPRGNTEAFF.

V is TRBV7-9 and J is TRBJ2-1, with a weak D call TRBD1 (5 bases). V was clipped by 7 bases and J by 4 bases, with 17 bases between them. CDR3 length equals 15 residues. Germline CDR1 SEHNR, CDR2 FQNEAQ (reference sequence). CDR3 amino acids: CASISVPKGYNEQFF. CDR3 coding DNA: TGTGCCAGCATCTCGGTGCCGAAGGGGTACAATGAGCAGTTCTTC.

In DNA, the CDR3 is TGTGCCAGCAGCTTAGGCCCAGGGGAGTACACTGAAGCTTTCTTT. Amino acids: CASSLGPGEYTEAFF. The genes are TRBV11-1 and TRBJ1-1, with D possibly TRBD1 on 6 matching bases. Trimming removed 1 base from V and 3 bases from J, with 12 bases in between. The CDR3 is made up of 15 amino acids. Germline values: CDR1 SGHAT, CDR2 FQDESV (reference sequence).

V usage is TRBV19 and J usage is TRBJ2-1; TRBD1 aligns across 7 bases. Germline values: CDR1 LNHDA, CDR2 SQIVND (reference sequence). The CDR3 extends over 13 amino acids. The V and J ends lost 3 bases and 4 bases, in that order; junction bases with no gene match: 0. The CDR3 nucleotides are TGTGCCAGTAGTATCAGGGGGTACAATGAGCAGTTCTTC. Protein: CASSIRGYNEQFF.